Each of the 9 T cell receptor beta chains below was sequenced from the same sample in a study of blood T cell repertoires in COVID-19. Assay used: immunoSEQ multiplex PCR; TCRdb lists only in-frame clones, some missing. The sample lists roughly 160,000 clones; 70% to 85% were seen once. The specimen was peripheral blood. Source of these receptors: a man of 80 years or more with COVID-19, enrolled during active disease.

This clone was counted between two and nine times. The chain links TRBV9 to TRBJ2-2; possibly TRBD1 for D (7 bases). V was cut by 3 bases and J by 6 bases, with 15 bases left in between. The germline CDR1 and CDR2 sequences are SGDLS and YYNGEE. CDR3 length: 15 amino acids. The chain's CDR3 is CASSDRQGGAGELFF. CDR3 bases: TGTGCCAGCAGCGACCGACAGGGAGGTGCCGGGGAGCTGTTTTTT.

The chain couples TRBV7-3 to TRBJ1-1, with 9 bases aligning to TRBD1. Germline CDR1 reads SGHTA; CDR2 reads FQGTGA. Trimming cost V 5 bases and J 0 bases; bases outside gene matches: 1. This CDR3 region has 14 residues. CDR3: CASSRDRVNTEAFF. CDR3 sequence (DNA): TGTGCCAGCAGCCGGGACAGGGTGAACACTGAAGCTTTCTTT.

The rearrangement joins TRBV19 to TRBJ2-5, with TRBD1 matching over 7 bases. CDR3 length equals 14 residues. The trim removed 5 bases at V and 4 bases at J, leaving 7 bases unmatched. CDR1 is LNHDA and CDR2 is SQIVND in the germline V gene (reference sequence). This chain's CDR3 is CASSEQGIGETQYF. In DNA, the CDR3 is TGTGCCAGTAGTGAACAGGGGATCGGAGAGACCCAGTACTTC. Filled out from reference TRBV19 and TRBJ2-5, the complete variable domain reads DGGITQSPKYLFRKEGQNVTLSCEQNLNHDAMYWYRQDPGQGLRLIYYSQIVNDFQKGDIAEGYSVSREKKESFPLTVTSAQKNPTAFYLCASSEQGIGETQYFGPGTRLLVL.

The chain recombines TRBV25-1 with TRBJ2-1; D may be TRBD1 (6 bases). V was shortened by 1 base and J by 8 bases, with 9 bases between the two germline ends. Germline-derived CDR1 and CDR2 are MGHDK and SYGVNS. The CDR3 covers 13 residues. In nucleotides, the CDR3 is TGTGCCAGCAGTGAATCCTCAGGGGATGAGCAGTTCTTC. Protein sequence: CASSESSGDEQFF.

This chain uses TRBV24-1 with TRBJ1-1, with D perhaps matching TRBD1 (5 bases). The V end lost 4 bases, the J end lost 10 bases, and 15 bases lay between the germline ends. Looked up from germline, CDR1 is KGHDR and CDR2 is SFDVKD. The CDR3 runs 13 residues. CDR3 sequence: CATSDRGLVPAFF. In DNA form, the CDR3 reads TGTGCCACCAGTGACCGGGGACTTGTCCCAGCTTTCTTT.

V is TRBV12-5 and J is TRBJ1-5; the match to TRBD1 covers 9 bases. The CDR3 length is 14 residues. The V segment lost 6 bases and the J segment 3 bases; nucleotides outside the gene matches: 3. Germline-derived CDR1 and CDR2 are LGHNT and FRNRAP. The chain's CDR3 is CASGRTGVNQPQHF. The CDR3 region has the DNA TGTGCTAGTGGGAGGACAGGGGTCAATCAGCCCCAGCATTTT.

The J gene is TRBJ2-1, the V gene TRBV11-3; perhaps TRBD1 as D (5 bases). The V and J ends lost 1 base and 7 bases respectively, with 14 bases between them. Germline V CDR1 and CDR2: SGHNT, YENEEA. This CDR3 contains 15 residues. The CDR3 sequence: CASSLVGARINEQFF. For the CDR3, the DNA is TGTGCCAGCAGCTTAGTAGGGGCGCGGATAAATGAGCAGTTCTTC.

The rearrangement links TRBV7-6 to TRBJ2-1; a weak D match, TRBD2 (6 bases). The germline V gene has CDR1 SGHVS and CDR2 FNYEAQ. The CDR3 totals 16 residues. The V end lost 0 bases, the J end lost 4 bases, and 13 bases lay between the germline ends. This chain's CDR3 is CASSLATRGPYNEQFF. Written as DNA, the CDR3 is TGTGCCAGCAGCTTAGCGACTAGGGGACCTTACAATGAGCAGTTCTTC.

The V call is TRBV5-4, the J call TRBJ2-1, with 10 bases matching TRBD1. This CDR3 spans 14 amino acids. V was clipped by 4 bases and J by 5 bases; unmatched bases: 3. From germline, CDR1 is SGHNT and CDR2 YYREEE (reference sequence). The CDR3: CASSRTGGDNEQFF. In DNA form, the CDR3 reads TGTGCCAGCAGCAGGACAGGGGGGGACAATGAGCAGTTCTTC.